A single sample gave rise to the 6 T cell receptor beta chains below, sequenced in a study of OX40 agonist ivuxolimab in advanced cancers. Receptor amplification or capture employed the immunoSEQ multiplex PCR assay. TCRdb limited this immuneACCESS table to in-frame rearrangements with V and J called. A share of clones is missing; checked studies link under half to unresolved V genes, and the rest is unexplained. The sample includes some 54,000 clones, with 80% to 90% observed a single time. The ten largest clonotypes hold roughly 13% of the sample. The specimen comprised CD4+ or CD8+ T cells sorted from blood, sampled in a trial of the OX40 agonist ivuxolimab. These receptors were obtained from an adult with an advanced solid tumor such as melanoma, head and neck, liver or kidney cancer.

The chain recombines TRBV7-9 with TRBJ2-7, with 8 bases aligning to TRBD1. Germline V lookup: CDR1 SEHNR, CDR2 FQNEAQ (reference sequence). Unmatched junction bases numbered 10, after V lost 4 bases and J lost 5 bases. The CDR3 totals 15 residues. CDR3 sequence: CASSSRTGMSDEQYF. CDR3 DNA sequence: TGTGCCAGCAGCTCGCGGACAGGGATGTCCGACGAGCAGTACTTC.

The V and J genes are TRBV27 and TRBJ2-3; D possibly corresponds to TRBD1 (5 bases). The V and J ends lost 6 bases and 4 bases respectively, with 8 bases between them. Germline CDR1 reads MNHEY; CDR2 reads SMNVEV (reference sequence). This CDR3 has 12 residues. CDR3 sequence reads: CASRTAPDTQYF. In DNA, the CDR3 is TGTGCCAGCAGGACAGCTCCAGATACGCAGTATTTT.

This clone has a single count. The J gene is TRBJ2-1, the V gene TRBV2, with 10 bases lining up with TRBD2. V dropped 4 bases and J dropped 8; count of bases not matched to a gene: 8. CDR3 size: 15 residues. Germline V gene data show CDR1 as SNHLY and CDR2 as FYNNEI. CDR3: CASSGAGGPPDEQFF. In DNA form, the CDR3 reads TGTGCCAGCAGTGGAGCGGGGGGGCCTCCCGATGAGCAGTTCTTC. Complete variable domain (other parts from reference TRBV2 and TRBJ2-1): EPEVTQTPSHQVTQMGQEVILRCVPISNHLYFYWYRQILGQKVEFLVSFYNNEISEKSEIFDDQFSVERPDGSNFTLKIRSTKLEDSAMYFCASSGAGGPPDEQFFGPGTRLTVL.

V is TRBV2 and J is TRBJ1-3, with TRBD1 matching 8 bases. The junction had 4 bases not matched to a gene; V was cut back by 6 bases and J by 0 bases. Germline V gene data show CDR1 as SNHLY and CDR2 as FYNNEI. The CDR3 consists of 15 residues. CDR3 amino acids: CASSVGTGSGNTIYF. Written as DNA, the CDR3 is TGTGCCAGCAGCGTCGGGACAGGCTCTGGAAACACCATATATTTT.

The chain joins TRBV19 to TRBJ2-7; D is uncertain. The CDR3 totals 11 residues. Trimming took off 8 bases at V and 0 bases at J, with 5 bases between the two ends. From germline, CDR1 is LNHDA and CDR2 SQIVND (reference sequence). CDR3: CASSSSYEQYF. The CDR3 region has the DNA TGTGCCAGTTCTAGCTCCTACGAGCAGTACTTC.

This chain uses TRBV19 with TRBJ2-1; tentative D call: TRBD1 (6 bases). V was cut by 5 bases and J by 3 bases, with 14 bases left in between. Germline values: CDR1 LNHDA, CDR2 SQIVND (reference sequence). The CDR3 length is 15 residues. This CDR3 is CASSPTGLHYNEQFF. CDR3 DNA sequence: TGTGCCAGTAGTCCCACAGGGCTGCACTACAATGAGCAGTTCTTC.